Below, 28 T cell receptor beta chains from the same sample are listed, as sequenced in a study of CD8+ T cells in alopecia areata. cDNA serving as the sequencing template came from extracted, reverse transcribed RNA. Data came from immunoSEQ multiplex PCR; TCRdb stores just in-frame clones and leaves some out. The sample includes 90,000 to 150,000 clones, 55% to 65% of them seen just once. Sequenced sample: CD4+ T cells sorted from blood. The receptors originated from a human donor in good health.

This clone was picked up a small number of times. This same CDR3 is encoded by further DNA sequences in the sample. The CDR3 here is CSVEDGYTF. Here the CDR3 DNA reads TGCAGCGTTGAGGATGGCTACACCTTC. The chain employs TRBV29-1 and TRBJ1-2; D is unclear. Trimming left V 3 bases short and J 6 bases short, with 2 bases between. Germline values: CDR1 SQVTM, CDR2 ANQGSEA. This CDR3 is built from 9 residues.

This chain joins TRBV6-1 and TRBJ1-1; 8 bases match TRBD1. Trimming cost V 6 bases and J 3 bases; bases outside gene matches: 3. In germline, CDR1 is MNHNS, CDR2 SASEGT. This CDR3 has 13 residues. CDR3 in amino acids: CASRSTGDTEAFF. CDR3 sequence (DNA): TGTGCCAGCAGATCGACAGGGGACACTGAAGCTTTCTTT.

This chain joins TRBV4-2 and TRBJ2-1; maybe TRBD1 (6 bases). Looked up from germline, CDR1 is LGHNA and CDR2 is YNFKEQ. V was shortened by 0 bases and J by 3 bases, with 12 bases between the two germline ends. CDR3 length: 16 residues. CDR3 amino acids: CASSQDARTVYNEQFF. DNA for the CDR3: TGTGCCAGCAGCCAAGATGCGAGGACAGTCTACAATGAGCAGTTCTTC.

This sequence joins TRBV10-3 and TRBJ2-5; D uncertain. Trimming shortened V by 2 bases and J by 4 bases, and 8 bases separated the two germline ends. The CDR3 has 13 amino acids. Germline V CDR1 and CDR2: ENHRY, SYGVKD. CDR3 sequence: CAISERWGETQYF. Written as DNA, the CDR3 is TGTGCCATCAGTGAGAGGTGGGGAGAGACCCAGTACTTC.

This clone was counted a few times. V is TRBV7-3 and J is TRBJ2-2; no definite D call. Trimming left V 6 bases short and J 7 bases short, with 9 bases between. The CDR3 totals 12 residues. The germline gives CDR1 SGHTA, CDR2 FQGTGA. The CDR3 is CASSQSGGELFF. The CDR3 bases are TGTGCCAGCAGTCAAAGTGGCGGGGAGCTGTTTTTT.

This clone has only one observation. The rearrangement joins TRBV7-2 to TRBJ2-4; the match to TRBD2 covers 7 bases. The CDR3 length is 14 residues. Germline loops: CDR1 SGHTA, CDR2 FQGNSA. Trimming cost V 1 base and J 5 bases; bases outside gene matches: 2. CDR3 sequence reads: CASSLGDYENIQYF. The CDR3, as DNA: TGTGCCAGCAGCTTAGGGGACTACGAAAACATTCAGTACTTC.

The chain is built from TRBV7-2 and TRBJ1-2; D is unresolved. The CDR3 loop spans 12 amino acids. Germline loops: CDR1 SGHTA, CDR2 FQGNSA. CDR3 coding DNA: TGTGCTGGAAGTTTTGCCAACTATGGCTACACCTTC. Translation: CAGSFANYGYTF.

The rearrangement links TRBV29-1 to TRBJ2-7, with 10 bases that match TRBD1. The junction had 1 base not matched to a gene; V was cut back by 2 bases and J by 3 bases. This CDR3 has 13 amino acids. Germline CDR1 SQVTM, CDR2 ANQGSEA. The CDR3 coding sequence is TGCAGCGTTGAACGGGACAGGGGCTACGAGCAGTACTTC. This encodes CSVERDRGYEQYF.

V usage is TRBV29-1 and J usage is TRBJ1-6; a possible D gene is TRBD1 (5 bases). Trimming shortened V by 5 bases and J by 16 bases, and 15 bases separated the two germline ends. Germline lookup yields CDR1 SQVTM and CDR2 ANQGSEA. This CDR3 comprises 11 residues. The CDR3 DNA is TGCAGCGTTCGCGTCAGGGATATTCTCCACTTT. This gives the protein CSVRVRDILHF.

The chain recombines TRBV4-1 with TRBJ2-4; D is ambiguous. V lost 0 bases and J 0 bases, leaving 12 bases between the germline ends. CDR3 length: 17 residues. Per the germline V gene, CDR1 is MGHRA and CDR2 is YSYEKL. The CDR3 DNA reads TGCGCCAGCAGCCAAGAGGCGCAAACCCTAGCCAAAAACATTCAGTACTTC. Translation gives CASSQEAQTLAKNIQYF.

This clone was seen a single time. The CDR3 nucleotides read TGTGCCAGCGGGCGTTCGGGGGAATCAAGTGGGTACGAGCAGTACTTC. It specifies CASGRSGESSGYEQYF. The J gene is TRBJ2-7, the V gene TRBV2; tentative D call: TRBD2 (6 bases). The CDR3 covers 16 residues. With 8 bases removed from V and 4 bases from J, the gap between germline ends came to 24 bases. The germline V gene has CDR1 SNHLY and CDR2 FYNNEI.

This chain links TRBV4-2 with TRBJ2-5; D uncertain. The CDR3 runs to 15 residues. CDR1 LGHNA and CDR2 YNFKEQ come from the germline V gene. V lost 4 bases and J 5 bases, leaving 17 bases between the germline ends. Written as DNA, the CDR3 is TGTGCCAGCAGCCCAAAGACCGGACCGAGCGAGACCCAGTACTTC. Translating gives CASSPKTGPSETQYF.

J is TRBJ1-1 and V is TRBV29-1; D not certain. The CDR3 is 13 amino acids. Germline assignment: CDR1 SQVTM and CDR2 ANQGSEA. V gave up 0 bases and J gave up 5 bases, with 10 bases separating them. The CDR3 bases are TGCAGCGTTGAAGATCTCGGCGGTACTGAAGCTTTCTTT. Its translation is CSVEDLGGTEAFF.

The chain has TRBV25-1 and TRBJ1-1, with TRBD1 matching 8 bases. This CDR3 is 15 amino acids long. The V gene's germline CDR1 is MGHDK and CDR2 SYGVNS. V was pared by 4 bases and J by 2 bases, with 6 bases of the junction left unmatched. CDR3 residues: CASSGGQVLNTEAFF. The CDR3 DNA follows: TGTGCCAGCAGTGGGGGACAGGTTCTAAACACTGAAGCTTTCTTT.

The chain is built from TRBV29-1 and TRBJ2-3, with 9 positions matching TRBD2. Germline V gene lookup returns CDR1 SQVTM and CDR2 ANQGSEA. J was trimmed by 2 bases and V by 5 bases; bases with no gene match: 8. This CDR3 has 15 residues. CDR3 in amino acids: CSVPSSGTLTDTQYF. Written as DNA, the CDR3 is TGCAGCGTTCCCTCTAGCGGGACACTCACAGATACGCAGTATTTT.

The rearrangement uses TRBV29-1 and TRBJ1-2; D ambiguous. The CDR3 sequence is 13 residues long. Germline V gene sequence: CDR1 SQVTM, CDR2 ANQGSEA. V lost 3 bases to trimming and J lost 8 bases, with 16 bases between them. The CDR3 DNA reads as TGCAGCGTTGACGGGGTTCTGTTAGAAGGCTACACCTTC. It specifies CSVDGVLLEGYTF.

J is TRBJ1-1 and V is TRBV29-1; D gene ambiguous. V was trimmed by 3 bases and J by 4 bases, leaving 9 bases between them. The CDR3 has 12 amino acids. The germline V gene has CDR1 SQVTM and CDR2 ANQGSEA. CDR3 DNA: TGCAGCGTTGAGTCTCCGTCCACTGAAGCTTTCTTT. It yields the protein CSVESPSTEAFF.

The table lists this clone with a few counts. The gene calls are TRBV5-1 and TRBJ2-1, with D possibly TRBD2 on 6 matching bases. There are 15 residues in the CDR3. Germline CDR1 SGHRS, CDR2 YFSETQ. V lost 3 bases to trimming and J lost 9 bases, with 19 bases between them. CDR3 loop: CASSSIRGGGAEQFF. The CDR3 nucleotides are TGCGCCAGCAGCTCCATCCGGGGCGGCGGGGCTGAGCAGTTCTTC.

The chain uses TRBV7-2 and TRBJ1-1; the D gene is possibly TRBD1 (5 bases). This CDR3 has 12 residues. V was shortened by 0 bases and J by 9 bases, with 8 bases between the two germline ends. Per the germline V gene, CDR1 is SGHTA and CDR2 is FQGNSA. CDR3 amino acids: CASSLARAKAFF. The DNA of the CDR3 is TGTGCCAGCAGCTTAGCCAGGGCGAAAGCTTTCTTT.

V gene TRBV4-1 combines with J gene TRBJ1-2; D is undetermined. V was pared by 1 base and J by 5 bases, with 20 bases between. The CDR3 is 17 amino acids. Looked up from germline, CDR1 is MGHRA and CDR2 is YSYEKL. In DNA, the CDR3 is TGCGCCAGCAGCCAAGTTGCGGCCCGCGGCAGGAGGTATGGCTACACCTTC. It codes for CASSQVAARGRRYGYTF.

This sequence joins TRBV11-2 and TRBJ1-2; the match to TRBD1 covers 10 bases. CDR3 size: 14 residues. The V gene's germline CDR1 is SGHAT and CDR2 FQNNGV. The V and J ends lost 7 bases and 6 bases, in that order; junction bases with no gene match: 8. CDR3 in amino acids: CASNLRTGGDGYTF. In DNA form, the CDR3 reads TGTGCCAGCAACCTTCGGACAGGGGGAGATGGCTACACCTTC.

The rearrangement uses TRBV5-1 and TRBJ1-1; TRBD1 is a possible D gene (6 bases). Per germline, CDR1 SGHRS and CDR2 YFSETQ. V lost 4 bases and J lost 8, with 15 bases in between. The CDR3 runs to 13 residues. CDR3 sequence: CASSPRTDLEAFF. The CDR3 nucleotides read TGCGCCAGCAGCCCTAGGACAGACCTAGAAGCTTTCTTT.

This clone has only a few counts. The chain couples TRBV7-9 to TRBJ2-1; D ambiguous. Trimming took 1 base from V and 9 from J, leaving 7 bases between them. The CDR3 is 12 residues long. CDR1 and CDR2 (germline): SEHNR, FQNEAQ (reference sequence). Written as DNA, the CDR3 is TGTGCCAGCAGCTTAGATTGGCGTGAGCAGTTCTTC. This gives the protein CASSLDWREQFF.

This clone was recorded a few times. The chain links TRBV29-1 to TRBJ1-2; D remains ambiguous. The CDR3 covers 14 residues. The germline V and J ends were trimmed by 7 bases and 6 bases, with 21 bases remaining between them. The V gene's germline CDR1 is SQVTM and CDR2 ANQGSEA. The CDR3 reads CSAPDGVHRNGYTF. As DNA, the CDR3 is TGCAGCGCGCCCGATGGGGTCCACCGTAATGGCTACACCTTC.

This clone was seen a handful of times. In nucleotides, the CDR3 is TGCGCCAGCAGCTGGGACAGGCCGGCGGGCTACACCTTC. It yields the protein CASSWDRPAGYTF. The V and J genes are TRBV5-1 and TRBJ1-2, with 8 bases that match TRBD1. The CDR3 covers 13 residues. The germline V gene encodes CDR1 SGHRS and CDR2 YFSETQ. After removal of 3 bases from V and 8 bases from J, the junction contained 6 bases not matched to a gene.

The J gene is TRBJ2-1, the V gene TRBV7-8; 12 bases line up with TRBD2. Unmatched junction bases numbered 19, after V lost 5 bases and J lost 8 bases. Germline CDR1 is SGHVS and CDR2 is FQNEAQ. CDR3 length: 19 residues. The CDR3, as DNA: TGTGCCAGCAGCCTCCGGACTAGCGGGGTCGGACCCGGGCTTGATGAGCAGTTCTTC. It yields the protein CASSLRTSGVGPGLDEQFF.

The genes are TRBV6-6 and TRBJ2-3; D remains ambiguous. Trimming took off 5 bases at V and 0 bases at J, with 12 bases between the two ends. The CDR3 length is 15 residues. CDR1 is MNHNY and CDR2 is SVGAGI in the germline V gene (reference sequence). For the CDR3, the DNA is TGTGCCAGCAGTGACTTGCGACGGAGCACAGATACGCAGTATTTT. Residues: CASSDLRRSTDTQYF.

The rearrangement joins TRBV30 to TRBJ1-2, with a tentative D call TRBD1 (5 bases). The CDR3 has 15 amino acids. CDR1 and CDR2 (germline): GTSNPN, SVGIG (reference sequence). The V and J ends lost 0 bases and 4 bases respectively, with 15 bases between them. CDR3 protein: CAWSVLSGNSYGYTF. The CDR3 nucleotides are TGTGCCTGGAGTGTATTGTCAGGGAATTCCTATGGCTACACCTTC. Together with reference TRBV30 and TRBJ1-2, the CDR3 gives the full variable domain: SQTIHQWPATLVQPVGSPLSLECTVEGTSNPNLYWYRQAAGRGLQLLFYSVGIGQISSEVPQNLSASRPQDRQFILSSKKLLLSDSGFYLCAWSVLSGNSYGYTFGSGTRLTVV.